This T cell receptor (beta chain) was found in a study of T cell repertoires in cytomegalovirus infection. Looking at the study overall: Public TCR beta signatures indicated both CMV infection and matching HLA type.

Study observations and caveats: There were HLA-C-restricted CMV-specific TCR beta clonotypes dominating the ex vivo response.

In this sample, this clonotype turned up a few times. Its antigen is still unknown. TCRdb used MiXCR to reprocess the reads, holding one entry per CDR3 protein. The sample holds a few hundred thousand distinct CDR3 sequences, 9.5% seen once. Specimen: PBMCs. The receptor comes from a human donor in good health (CMV status not recorded). Some clones in this sample may be carry-over from other donors' samples.

CDR3 residues: CASSATTGSKTEAFF. CDR3 DNA sequence: TGTGCCAGCAGCGCAACGACAGGGAGTAAAACTGAAGCTTTCTTT. This chain joins TRBV7-3 and TRBJ1-1, with 7 bases fitting TRBD1. Trimming removed 5 bases from V and 5 bases from J; junction bases left unmatched: 11. This CDR3 has 15 residues. Per the germline V gene, CDR1 is SGHTA and CDR2 is FQGTGA.